The clone carrying this T cell receptor beta chain appeared many times. Its target is unknown. These data originate in a study of CD8+CD57+ T cells in acquired aplastic anemia. Study conclusions and caveats: The number of CD8+ CDR3 sequences shared by patients and controls was roughly 30. No significant difference in CD8+ Simpson's diversity was found between patients and controls.

Only patients with CD8+CD57+ cell expansion on flow cytometry were chosen for sequencing. Each patient carried a diagnosis of severe acquired aplastic anemia. Profiles of TCR beta VDJ and CDR3 were generated from a genomic DNA template. TCRdb re-derived calls from the reads in MiXCR, one entry per CDR3 protein. Of fewer than 250,000 distinct CDR3 sequences listed, around 43% are singletons. The CDR3 consists of 14 residues. Germline V gene lookup returns CDR1 SQVTM and CDR2 ANQGSEA. Trimming pared 6 bases from V and 2 bases from J, leaving 16 bases between. The sequence came from a human donor with aplastic anemia. The material sequenced was sorted CD4+, CD8+, or CD8+CD57+ T cells (not recorded which) from PBMCs. V gene TRBV29-1 combines with J gene TRBJ1-1; the D gene is possibly TRBD1 (5 bases). The CDR3 region has the DNA TGCAGCGTCAGAGACCCGACAGTCAACACTGAAGCTTTCTTT. This codes for CSVRDPTVNTEAFF.